A single sample gave rise to the 25 T cell receptor beta chains below, sequenced in a study of blood T cell repertoires in COVID-19. Method: immunoSEQ multiplex PCR; TCRdb's copy keeps in-frame clones and lacks some. The sample has 100,000 to 120,000 clones; roughly 85% are singletons. The source material was peripheral blood. These TCRs come from a man in his forties with acute or convalescent COVID-19.

The rearrangement links TRBV18 to TRBJ2-3; the match to TRBD2 covers 9 bases. V shed 3 bases and J 2 bases; nucleotides not matched to a gene: 6. The CDR3 has 16 amino acids. Germline values: CDR1 KGHSH, CDR2 LQKENI. The CDR3 DNA sequence: TGTGCCAGCTCACCCCGGACTAGCGCCCCCACAGATACGCAGTATTTT. This encodes CASSPRTSAPTDTQYF. The entire variable domain, with the rest obtained from reference TRBV18 and TRBJ2-3, is as follows: NAGVMQNPRHLVRRRGQEARLRCSPMKGHSHVYWYRQLPEEGLKFMVYLQKENIIDESGMPKERFSAEFPKEGPSILRIQQVVRGDSAAYFCASSPRTSAPTDTQYFGPGTRLTVL.

The rearrangement joins TRBV12-5 to TRBJ2-5, with D unclear. Germline V gene sequence: CDR1 LGHNT, CDR2 FRNRAP. The V end was cut by 1 base, the J end by 4 bases, with 4 bases between. The length of the CDR3 is 12 residues. The CDR3 is CASGLAGETQYF. For the CDR3, the DNA is TGTGCTAGTGGTTTGGCGGGAGAGACCCAGTACTTC.

The chain is built from TRBV23-1 and TRBJ2-5; 9 bases map to TRBD1. TRBV23-1 has ORF status, its function being uncertain. Germline trimming cut 6 bases from V and 5 bases from J; bases unmatched to any gene: 10. CDR3 length equals 15 residues. In DNA, the CDR3 is TGCGCCAGCAGGGGGTGGGACAGGGAGTCTGAGACCCAGTACTTC. Protein product: CASRGWDRESETQYF.

This chain connects TRBV18 to TRBJ1-1; 8 bases agree with TRBD1. CDR1 and CDR2 (germline): KGHSH, LQKENI. CDR3 length: 15 amino acids. V lost 3 bases, J lost 1 base, and 4 bases stayed unmatched. CDR3 sequence (DNA): TGTGCCAGCTCACCCTCTGGACAGGGGAACACTGAAGCTTTCTTT. Protein sequence: CASSPSGQGNTEAFF.

V usage is TRBV7-6 and J usage is TRBJ1-3; 8 bases map to TRBD1. Germline values: CDR1 SGHVS, CDR2 FNYEAQ. V lost 4 bases, J lost 2 bases, and 7 bases stayed unmatched. The CDR3 spans 16 residues. As DNA, the CDR3 is TGTGCCAGCAGCTCCGGACAGGGCTTCGCTGGAAACACCATATATTTT. Translating it yields CASSSGQGFAGNTIYF.

The chain recombines TRBV30 with TRBJ2-2; D gene uncertain. Deletions cut 5 bases from V and 0 bases from J, with 13 bases between. This CDR3 has 15 amino acids. CDR1 and CDR2 (germline): GTSNPN, SVGIG (reference sequence). In DNA form, the CDR3 reads TGTGCCTGGTCTCTAGAGTTCGCGAACACCGGGGAGCTGTTTTTT. Its translation: CAWSLEFANTGELFF.

The J gene is TRBJ2-7, the V gene TRBV18, with 7 bases lining up with TRBD1. Looked up from germline, CDR1 is KGHSH and CDR2 is LQKENI. V lost 4 bases, J lost 2 bases, and 2 bases stayed unmatched. The CDR3 extends over 13 amino acids. The chain's CDR3 is CASSLGTAYEQYF. Here the CDR3 DNA reads TGTGCCAGCTCACTCGGGACAGCCTACGAGCAGTACTTC.

This chain connects TRBV9 to TRBJ2-5; D may be TRBD1 (6 bases). Germline V gene data show CDR1 as SGDLS and CDR2 as YYNGEE. V was trimmed by 4 bases and J by 5 bases, leaving 6 bases between them. The CDR3 is made up of 11 amino acids. CDR3 protein: CASSQGETQYF. The CDR3 coding sequence is TGTGCCAGCAGCCAGGGGGAGACCCAGTACTTC.

The chain is built from TRBV7-2 and TRBJ1-1, with no clear D. V lost 2 bases and J lost 0, with 10 bases in between. The CDR3 consists of 15 residues. The germline CDR1 and CDR2 sequences are SGHTA and FQGNSA. The CDR3 sequence: CASSLRFDMNTEAFF. DNA for the CDR3: TGTGCCAGCAGCTTACGATTTGACATGAACACTGAAGCTTTCTTT.

This clone was counted a few times. This chain links TRBV7-3 with TRBJ2-7; 7 bases line up with TRBD1. This CDR3 is built from 15 residues. CDR1 and CDR2 (germline): SGHTA, FQGTGA. Trimming cost V 1 base and J 3 bases; bases outside gene matches: 6. CDR3 bases: TGTGCCAGCAGCTTAATGTCAGGACAGGACTACGAGCAGTACTTC. Its protein is CASSLMSGQDYEQYF.

The J gene is TRBJ2-7, the V gene TRBV2; 7 bases line up with TRBD2. CDR3 length: 15 residues. Germline V lookup: CDR1 SNHLY, CDR2 FYNNEI. Trimming took 6 bases from V and 0 from J; bases not matched to a gene: 8. CDR3 DNA sequence: TGTGCCAGCAGGAAGGGGCGGGAGAGCTCCTACGAGCAGTACTTC. Amino acids: CASRKGRESSYEQYF.

V gene TRBV7-9 combines with J gene TRBJ1-2; 7 bases are shared with TRBD1. V lost 5 bases, J lost 1 base, and 10 bases stayed unmatched. CDR1 is SEHNR and CDR2 is FQNEAQ in the germline V gene (reference sequence). CDR3 length: 16 amino acids. The CDR3: CASSPPSTGINYGYTF. Written as DNA, the CDR3 is TGTGCCAGCAGCCCGCCGTCGACAGGGATTAACTATGGCTACACCTTC.

The rearrangement uses TRBV11-1 and TRBJ1-1, with 7 bases aligning to TRBD1. This CDR3 is built from 14 residues. The ends lost 5 bases at V and 0 bases at J; junction bases unmatched: 3. Germline loops: CDR1 SGHAT, CDR2 FQDESV (reference sequence). The CDR3 sequence is CASSQDRVNTEAFF. The CDR3 region has the DNA TGTGCCAGCAGCCAAGACAGGGTGAACACTGAAGCTTTCTTT.

V and J are TRBV13 and TRBJ2-3; D is unresolved. The germline gives CDR1 PRHDT, CDR2 FYEKMQ (reference sequence). The CDR3 consists of 15 residues. Trimming removed 4 bases at V and 3 bases at J, with 14 bases between. CDR3 in amino acids: CASSSGLLPTDTQYF. The DNA of the CDR3 is TGTGCCAGCAGCTCCGGGTTGTTGCCAACAGATACGCAGTATTTT.

The chain employs TRBV7-9 and TRBJ2-3, with 16 bases that match TRBD2. This CDR3 comprises 17 residues. Trimming at V came to 3 bases and at J to 6 bases, leaving 6 bases not matched to a gene. In germline, CDR1 is SEHNR, CDR2 FQNEAQ (reference sequence). CDR3 DNA sequence: TGTGCCAGCAGCTTTGGGACTAGCGGGGGGGCATCGGATACGCAGTATTTT. Encoded protein: CASSFGTSGGASDTQYF.

The V gene is TRBV5-1, the J gene TRBJ2-3, with a possible D match to TRBD2 (5 bases). The V gene lost 1 base and the J gene lost 4 bases, with 10 bases spanning the gap. Germline V gene lookup returns CDR1 SGHRS and CDR2 YFSETQ. There are 14 residues in the CDR3. The CDR3 reads CASSLNGDSDTQYF. In DNA, the CDR3 is TGCGCCAGCAGCTTGAACGGGGATTCAGATACGCAGTATTTT.

V usage is TRBV12-3 or TRBV12-4 and J usage is TRBJ1-1; D is unclear. There are 12 residues in the CDR3. The V gene lost 5 bases and the J gene lost 1 base, with 5 bases spanning the gap. The CDR3, as DNA: TGTGCCAGCAGTGCAGGGAACACTGAAGCTTTCTTT. Encoded protein: CASSAGNTEAFF.

The rearrangement joins TRBV6-1 to TRBJ1-2; 9 nucleotides agree with TRBD1. CDR1 and CDR2 from the germline V gene are MNHNS and SASEGT. With V trimmed by 3 bases and J by 4 bases, 3 bases remained unmatched. The length of the CDR3 is 14 residues. The CDR3 DNA is TGTGCCAGCAGTGAGATGACAGGGGGCTATGGCTACACCTTC. This encodes CASSEMTGGYGYTF.

The chain links TRBV6-1 to TRBJ1-1; TRBD1 matches 9 bases. Germline assignment: CDR1 MNHNS and CDR2 SASEGT. This CDR3 spans 15 amino acids. The V segment lost 7 bases and the J segment 10 bases; nucleotides outside the gene matches: 16. CDR3 sequence (DNA): TGTGCCAGCACCTACCGATGGACAGGGGTTTTGGTAGCTTTCTTT. Residues: CASTYRWTGVLVAFF.

J is TRBJ2-7 and V is TRBV30; D ambiguous. V lost 0 bases to trimming and J lost 7 bases, with 7 bases between them. In germline, CDR1 is GTSNPN, CDR2 SVGIG (reference sequence). The CDR3 consists of 11 residues. As DNA, the CDR3 is TGTGCCTGGAGTGTACTCCGGGAGCAGTACTTC. Amino acid sequence: CAWSVLREQYF.

This rearrangement joins TRBV4-1 to TRBJ1-4, with a tentative D call TRBD1 (5 bases). CDR3 length: 16 residues. The germline CDR1 and CDR2 sequences are MGHRA and YSYEKL. Deletions cut 0 bases from V and 5 bases from J, with 13 bases between. CDR3 sequence reads: CASSQEGGRVNEKLFF. The CDR3 DNA sequence: TGCGCCAGCAGCCAAGAAGGCGGCAGGGTGAATGAAAAACTGTTTTTT.

On this clone itself: The same CDR3 can be traced to other DNA sequences in this sample. This chain connects TRBV19 to TRBJ2-3, with TRBD2 matching over 10 bases. The ends lost 2 bases at V and 1 base at J; junction bases unmatched: 0. Looked up from germline, CDR1 is LNHDA and CDR2 is SQIVND (reference sequence). CDR3 length: 15 residues. This chain's CDR3 is CASSILAGGTDTQYF. CDR3 sequence (DNA): TGTGCCAGTAGTATACTAGCGGGGGGCACAGATACGCAGTATTTT.

DNA for the CDR3: TGTGCCAGCCGCCCGGACAGAATACCGAATCAGCCCCAGCATTTT. Amino acid sequence: CASRPDRIPNQPQHF. The rearrangement joins TRBV2 to TRBJ1-5; tentative D call: TRBD1 (6 bases). This CDR3 comprises 15 residues. Looked up from germline, CDR1 is SNHLY and CDR2 is FYNNEI. V was clipped by 8 bases and J by 4 bases, with 18 bases between them.

This chain connects TRBV11-2 to TRBJ1-1; 8 bases match TRBD1. In germline, CDR1 is SGHAT, CDR2 FQNNGV. The CDR3 consists of 16 residues. Trimming removed 5 bases from V and 0 bases from J; junction bases left unmatched: 8. DNA for the CDR3: TGTGCCAGCAGCATCGGACAGGGAGTCATGAACACTGAAGCTTTCTTT. It specifies CASSIGQGVMNTEAFF.

The chain employs TRBV5-5 and TRBJ2-1; 9 bases align to TRBD1. Germline CDR1 reads SGHKS; CDR2 reads YYEKEE (reference sequence). The CDR3 has 17 residues. Unmatched junction bases numbered 12, after V lost 2 bases and J lost 6 bases. The CDR3 bases are TGTGCCAGCAGCTTCCTCCGGTCGGGACAGGGCCCCAATGAGCAGTTCTTC. This gives the protein CASSFLRSGQGPNEQFF.